Listed below are T cell receptor beta chains from one sample, sequenced in a study of T cell responses to AZD1222 COVID-19 vaccine. Sequenced by immunoSEQ multiplex PCR; TCRdb stores in-frame clones only, minus some. Of 100,000 to 150,000 clones listed, roughly 92% are singletons. Specimen: peripheral blood, collected 28 days after the second AZD1222 dose. These TCRs come from an adult who received the AZD1222 COVID-19 vaccine. Both conserved end residues are trimmed from each CDR3.

V	J	CDR3
TRBV19	TRBJ1-5	ASGGTGNQPQH
TRBV7-3	TRBJ2-3	ASSSGMGTEVDTQY
TRBV15	TRBJ1-1	ATSRARRDRGDEAF
TRBV6-5	TRBJ1-5	ASSYRPTSNQPQH
TRBV16	TRBJ1-1	ASSQSRGARTEAF
TRBV7-2	TRBJ2-2	ASSSVRMGNTGELF
TRBV11-2	TRBJ1-1	ASSLLSAITEAF
TRBV11-3	TRBJ1-2	ASSSVAGGDYT
TRBV18	TRBJ2-4	ASSPEASGRAKNIQY
TRBV6-6	TRBJ1-2	ASSYGQPNYGYT
TRBV19	TRBJ2-1	ASSTTGGTYNEQF
TRBV5-5	TRBJ2-7	ASSLRVEGSYEQY
TRBV6-5	TRBJ1-2	ASSYYPRPSYGYT
TRBV30	TRBJ1-2	AWSGQNYGYT
TRBV27	TRBJ2-5	ASSSTSRSTQY
TRBV11-3	TRBJ2-5	ASSLDGLAAIGETQY
TRBV10-3	TRBJ2-7	AISEGVSGGHYEQY
TRBV2	TRBJ2-4	ASSEWVVGKNIQY
TRBV18	TRBJ2-2	ASSPLDRGRTGELF
TRBV6-5	TRBJ1-2	ASRVTGEVAGYT
TRBV7-2	TRBJ1-2	ASSLAGGYGDGYT
TRBV18	TRBJ1-2	ASSPSRAGEFGNYGYT
TRBV9	TRBJ2-5	ASSVGGSGGKTQY
TRBV19	TRBJ1-6	ASSPRVDGNSPLH
TRBV5-1	TRBJ1-2	ASSWKVRTDGYT
TRBV9	TRBJ2-5	ASSPKTGGGTQY
TRBV13	TRBJ2-5	ASSFGQGTYQETQY
TRBV19	TRBJ2-3	ASSLDTDTQY
TRBV6-5	TRBJ1-2	ASSLDRGYGYT
TRBV6-2/TRBV6-3	TRBJ2-3	ASSPGTGGTDTQY
TRBV7-8	TRBJ2-5	ASSSERLPPAQETQY
TRBV10-3	TRBJ2-6	AMILAGESGANVLT
TRBV7-9	TRBJ1-2	ASANEGGTGTYGYT
TRBV5-4	TRBJ2-1	ASSSDFSSYNEQF
TRBV5-1	TRBJ2-1	ASSLAWNNEQF
TRBV3-1/TRBV3-2	TRBJ1-5	ASSHGGPGQPQH
TRBV19	TRBJ1-5	ASKDRGGQPQH
TRBV19	TRBJ2-2	ASTSGGGTGELF
TRBV19	TRBJ1-5	ASRPWDSSNQPQH
TRBV7-8	TRBJ2-3	ASGWSHRTGSTDTQY
TRBV18	TRBJ1-1	ASSSTGGFNEAF
TRBV12-3/TRBV12-4	TRBJ1-2	ASSTGQGRGYT
TRBV7-2	TRBJ1-2	ASSLGQGTVYGYT
TRBV5-6	TRBJ1-2	ASSGSVGYT
TRBV27	TRBJ2-1	ASSLGANEQF
TRBV18	TRBJ1-1	ASSPSQGPTEAF